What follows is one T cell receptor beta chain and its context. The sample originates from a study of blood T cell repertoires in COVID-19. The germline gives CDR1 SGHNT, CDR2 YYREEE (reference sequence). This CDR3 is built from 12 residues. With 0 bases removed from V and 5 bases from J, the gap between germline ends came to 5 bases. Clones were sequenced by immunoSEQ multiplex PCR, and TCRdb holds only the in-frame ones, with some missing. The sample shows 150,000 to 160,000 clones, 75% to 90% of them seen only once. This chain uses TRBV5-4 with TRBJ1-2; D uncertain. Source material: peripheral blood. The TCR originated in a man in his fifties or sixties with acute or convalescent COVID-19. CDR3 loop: CASSLDGYGYTF. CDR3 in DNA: TGTGCCAGCAGCTTGGACGGGTATGGCTACACCTTC. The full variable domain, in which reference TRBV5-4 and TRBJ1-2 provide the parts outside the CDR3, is ETGVTQSPTHLIKTRGQQVTLRCSSQSGHNTVSWYQQALGQGPQFIFQYYREEENGRGNFPPRFSGLQFPNYSSELNVNALELDDSALYLCASSLDGYGYTFGSGTRLTVV.